This T cell receptor beta chain appears in the sequencing data of a study of cytomegalovirus exposure and HLA in healthy donors. Study in general: In a later analysis, the roughly 130 validation repertoires were reported to have used the same platform as the roughly 600 first-cohort repertoires. General study results and limits: Accounts indicate the classifier identified cytomegalovirus status with strong specificity and sensitivity. A few CMV-associated chains proved CMV antigen-specific in vitro. Among TCR beta chains, those listed as cytomegalovirus-associated numbered over 150.

Trimming removed 5 bases at V and 10 bases at J, with 14 bases between. CDR1 and CDR2 from the germline V gene are SGHAT and FQNNGV. The CDR3 is made up of 12 amino acids. Assay used: immunoSEQ multiplex PCR; TCRdb lists only in-frame clones, some missing. The sample has some 140,000 clones; 84% are singletons. With respect to this clone: The antigen is undetermined.

The sample taken for sequencing was PBMCs. The V gene is TRBV11-2, the J gene TRBJ1-2, with unresolved D. The TCR comes from a woman aged 30 to 39 in good health and CMV-seronegative. CDR3 in amino acids: CASSPLFAHYTF. CDR3 nucleotides: TGTGCCAGCAGCCCACTTTTCGCTCACTACACCTTC.